This is a list of T cell receptor beta chains from one sample in a study of T cells in Graves' hyperthyroidism and ophthalmopathy. TCRdb fed the multiplex PCR reads into MiXCR, producing one record per CDR3 protein. Among 450,000 to 650,000 distinct CDR3 sequences, 15% to 20% were seen once, and the ten largest hold around 17%. The sequencing sample was made of blood. All receptors derive from a woman under 30 with Graves' ophthalmopathy. Both conserved end residues are part of each CDR3. D genes are given only for firm matches. Size tells how often a clone was seen (once, few, many) or the class of an expanded clone, and some rows leave it out.

>17|TRBD1|TRBV5-1|-|TRBJ2-5
TGCGCCAGCACCTACCGCCATCCGGGACAGGGTCAAGAGACCCAGTACTTC
CASTYRHPGQGQETQYF
>14|-|TRBV2|-|TRBJ2-1
TGTGCCAGCAGTGACCGGGACCTTGGCTGGGAGCAGTTCTTC
CASSDRDLGWEQFF
>16|-|TRBV5-5|-|TRBJ2-7
TGTGCCAGCGACTCCGGGTGGCGGGTGAATCCCTACGAGCAGTACTTC
CASDSGWRVNPYEQYF
>15|-|TRBV4-2|-|TRBJ1-1
TGTGCCAGCAGCCAAGGCGGAGGGTTGAACACTGAAGCTTTCTTT
CASSQGGGLNTEAFF
>14|TRBD2|TRBV6-1|many|TRBJ2-7
TGTGCCAGCAGGTCTTCAGCCGGGAGGCACGAGCAGTACTTC
CASRSSAGRHEQYF
>15|-|TRBV24-1|few|TRBJ1-5
TGTGCCACCAGTGGGGTCAGGGGAGGTAATCAGCCCCAGCATTTT
CATSGVRGGNQPQHF
>16|-|TRBV9|-|TRBJ2-2
TGTGCCAGCAGCCCGTCGTCGGGGACGAACACCGGGGAGCTGTTTTTT
CASSPSSGTNTGELFF
>17|TRBD2|TRBV20-1|-|TRBJ2-3
TGCAGTGCTAGTGGCGGGATTAGCGGGGGAGGCACAGATACGCAGTATTTT
CSASGGISGGGTDTQYF
>17|TRBD1|TRBV11-2|many|TRBJ1-1
TGTGCCAGCAGCCACAGCCGGGACAGGGAAGCTGAGGCCGAAGCTTTCTTT
CASSHSRDREAEAEAFF
>16|TRBD1|TRBV18|many|TRBJ2-1
TGTGCCAGCTCACCACCGACAGGGGCTTTCCACAATGAGCAGTTCTTC
CASSPPTGAFHNEQFF
>14|-|TRBV30|many|TRBJ2-2
TGTGCCTGGAGGCAGATCGAAGAGTCGGGGGAGCTGTTTTTT
CAWRQIEESGELFF
>14|-|TRBV18|many|TRBJ2-7
TGTGCCAGCTCACCATCTCCGACATTGGACGAGCAGTACTTC
CASSPSPTLDEQYF
>16|TRBD2|TRBV4-1|-|TRBJ2-5
TGCGCCAGCAGCCAAGATGGGGCGGGGGGGCTGGAGACCCAGTACTTC
CASSQDGAGGLETQYF
>15|-|TRBV7-9|many|TRBJ2-7
TGTGCCAGCAGCTTAAAATCCGCAGGGGCGGATGAGCAGTACTTC
CASSLKSAGADEQYF
>13|-|TRBV28|many|TRBJ1-4
TGTGCCACCCAGGACAATACTAATGAAAAACTGTTTTTT
CATQDNTNEKLFF
>15|-|TRBV6-1|many|TRBJ1-1
TGTGCCAGCAGTGAAGCGAAGGGGGGAAGCACTGAAGCTTTCTTT
CASSEAKGGSTEAFF
>15|TRBD1|TRBV3-1|many|TRBJ1-2
TGTGCCAGCAGCCAAGATTGGGGACAGAACTATGGCTACACCTTC
CASSQDWGQNYGYTF
>14|-|TRBV6-1|many|TRBJ1-1
TGTGCCAGCAGCCCACAGAGCCTGAACACTGAAGCTTTCTTT
CASSPQSLNTEAFF
>9|-|TRBV14|few|TRBJ2-7
TGTGCCAGCAGCCCCCCGCAGTACTTC
CASSPPQYF
>13|TRBD2|TRBV20-1|many|TRBJ2-7
TGCAGTCAATTAGCGGGGGGGCCCAACGAGCAGTACTTC
CSQLAGGPNEQYF
>15|TRBD2|TRBV11-3|-|TRBJ2-1
TGTGCCAGCAGCTTCGGTCTAGCGGGAGGGAATGAGCAGTTCTTC
CASSFGLAGGNEQFF
>13|-|TRBV11-2|many|TRBJ2-7
TGTGCCAGCAGCTGGGAGATTACTTACGAGCAGTACTTC
CASSWEITYEQYF
>18|-|TRBV11-2|once|TRBJ2-1
TGTGCCAGCAGCACTCCGGGCGTGGGAGCGGGCGGCGGTAATGAGCAGTTCTTC
CASSTPGVGAGGGNEQFF
>15|-|TRBV6-5|many|TRBJ1-1
TGTGCCAGCAGTTACTCTCAAGGGATGAACACTGAAGCTTTCTTT
CASSYSQGMNTEAFF
>12|-|TRBV7-9|many|TRBJ2-5
TGTGCCAGCAGCTTACCGTATCAGACCCAGTACTTC
CASSLPYQTQYF
>15|-|TRBV30|many|TRBJ2-2
TGTGCCTGGAGTCATCGTGATCGGGTCACCGGGGAGCTGTTTTTT
CAWSHRDRVTGELFF
>12|-|TRBV20-1|few|TRBJ2-7
TGCAGTGCTCCCCGGGACGCCAACGAGCAGTACTTC
CSAPRDANEQYF
>13|-|TRBV20-1|many|TRBJ1-1
TGCAGTGCTAGTAAGGGGCGCGGTACTGAAGCTTTCTTT
CSASKGRGTEAFF
>14|-|TRBV7-2|many|TRBJ2-1
TGTGCCAGCAGCACCCGACGATCCTACAATGAGCAGTTCTTC
CASSTRRSYNEQFF
>14|TRBD2|TRBV3-1|many|TRBJ2-7
TGTGCCAGCAGCTCCTCGACTAGCCCCTACGAGCAGTACTTC
CASSSSTSPYEQYF
>14|-|TRBV12-3/TRBV12-4|many|TRBJ2-1
TGTGCCAGCAGTCCGTACTCCATCTACAATGAGCAGTTCTTC
CASSPYSIYNEQFF
>13|TRBD2|TRBV5-1|-|TRBJ2-1
TGCGCCAGCAGTGGCCCAGCGGGAAGTGAGCAGTTCTTC
CASSGPAGSEQFF
>14|-|TRBV13|-|TRBJ2-4
TGTGCCAGCAGCTCTACAGGAGCCAAAAACATTCAGTACTTC
CASSSTGAKNIQYF
>16|-|TRBV7-9|few|TRBJ2-7
TGTGCCAGCAGCTTCCTGGCGGGGACCGGCTCCTACGAGCAGTACTTC
CASSFLAGTGSYEQYF
>15|-|TRBV12-3/TRBV12-4|few|TRBJ1-2
TGTGCCAGCACTATCCCCCCGGGGGCGGGCTATGGCTACACCTTC
CASTIPPGAGYGYTF
>19|-|TRBV27|-|TRBJ2-2
TGTGCCAGCCTAGAGTCGTGGGGGAAATTGTTCGCGAACACCGGGGAGCTGTTTTTT
CASLESWGKLFANTGELFF
>15|TRBD2|TRBV15|few|TRBJ2-1
TGTGCCACCAGCAGAGATCGCGGACTAGCTTATGAGCAGTTCTTC
CATSRDRGLAYEQFF
>14|TRBD1|TRBV6-1|many|TRBJ1-2
TGTGCCAGCAGTTTACGGGACAGGGGGTATGGCTACACCTTC
CASSLRDRGYGYTF
>14|-|TRBV20-1|once|TRBJ1-1
TGCAGTGCTAGGACAGGTTTGACGAACACTGAAGCTTTCTTT
CSARTGLTNTEAFF
>15|TRBD1|TRBV7-9|many|TRBJ1-5
TGTGCCAGCAGCTTAGCGGGACAGGGCCATCAGCCCCAGCATTTT
CASSLAGQGHQPQHF
>17|-|TRBV7-3|few|TRBJ1-2
TGTGCCAGCAGCTTAAGGCCGAGAGGGGATCCTAACTATGGCTACACCTTC
CASSLRPRGDPNYGYTF
>14|-|TRBV7-2|few|TRBJ2-4
TGTGCCAGCAGCCCTTACAGTACCAAAAACATTCAGTACTTC
CASSPYSTKNIQYF